Each of the 2 T cell receptor beta chains below was sequenced from the same sample in a study of T cell changes during pregnancy in multiple sclerosis. Produced via immunoSEQ multiplex PCR; TCRdb's table is partial and in-frame only. The sample has 56,000 or so clones, approximately 92% seen once. This material consisted of CD4+ T cells from peripheral blood mononuclear cells, taken in the third trimester of pregnancy. The receptors derive from a female donor with multiple sclerosis, enrolled in a pregnancy study.

The V call is TRBV4-2, the J call TRBJ2-1, with 11 bases fitting TRBD2. Germline CDR1 is LGHNA and CDR2 is YNFKEQ. This CDR3 is 15 amino acids long. V lost 0 bases and J lost 8; bases outside the gene matches: 3. The CDR3 here is CASSQDTSGSYEQFF. The CDR3 bases are TGTGCCAGCAGCCAAGACACTAGCGGGAGCTATGAGCAGTTCTTC.

The CDR3 loop is CASSLVSGGREKLFF. Here the CDR3 DNA reads TGTGCCAGCAGCTTAGTTTCCGGGGGTCGTGAAAAACTGTTTTTT. The gene calls are TRBV7-9 and TRBJ1-4, with D maybe TRBD1 (5 bases). The V and J ends lost 1 base and 7 bases respectively, with 13 bases between them. Germline lookup yields CDR1 SEHNR and CDR2 FQNEAQ (reference sequence). The CDR3 spans 15 residues.